The clone carrying this T cell receptor beta chain was observed a few times. This CDR3 contains 14 residues. V lost 5 bases and J lost 5, with 15 bases in between. Germline CDR1 is SGHTA and CDR2 is FQGNSA. These data are taken from a study of early T cells in non-severe SARS-CoV-2 infection. From the 5' RACE reads, TCRdb called clonotypes with MiXCR, one entry per CDR3 protein. The data hold some 54,000 distinct CDR3 sequences, with roughly a tenth observed a single time. The chain couples TRBV7-2 to TRBJ2-5; TRBD1 might be the D (6 bases). The sequencing sample was made of whole blood. The clonotype comes from an adult who was a healthcare worker with PCR-confirmed SARS-CoV-2 infection or an uninfected control (not recorded which). The CDR3 DNA is TGTGCCAGCAGCCTACAGGGTTCCTGGGAGACCCAGTACTTC. Translation: CASSLQGSWETQYF.